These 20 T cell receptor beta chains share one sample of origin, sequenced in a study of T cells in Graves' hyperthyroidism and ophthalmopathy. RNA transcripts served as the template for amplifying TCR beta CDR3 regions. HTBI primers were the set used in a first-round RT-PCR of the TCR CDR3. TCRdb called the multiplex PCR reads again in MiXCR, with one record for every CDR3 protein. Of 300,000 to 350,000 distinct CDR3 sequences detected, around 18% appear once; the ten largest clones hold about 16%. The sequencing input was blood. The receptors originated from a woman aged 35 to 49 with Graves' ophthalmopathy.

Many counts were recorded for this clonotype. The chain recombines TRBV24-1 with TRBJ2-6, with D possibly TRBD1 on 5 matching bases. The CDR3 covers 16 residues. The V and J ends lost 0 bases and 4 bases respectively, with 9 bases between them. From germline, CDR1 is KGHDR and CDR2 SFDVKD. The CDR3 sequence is CATSDLRGPGANVLTF. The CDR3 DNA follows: TGTGCCACCAGTGATTTGAGGGGTCCCGGGGCCAACGTCCTGACTTTC.

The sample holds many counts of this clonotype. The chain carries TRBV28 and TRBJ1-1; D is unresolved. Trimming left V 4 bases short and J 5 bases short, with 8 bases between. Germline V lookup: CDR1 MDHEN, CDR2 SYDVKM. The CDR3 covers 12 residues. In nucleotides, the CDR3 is TGTGCCAGCAGTTCCGACTGGACTGAAGCTTTCTTT. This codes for CASSSDWTEAFF.

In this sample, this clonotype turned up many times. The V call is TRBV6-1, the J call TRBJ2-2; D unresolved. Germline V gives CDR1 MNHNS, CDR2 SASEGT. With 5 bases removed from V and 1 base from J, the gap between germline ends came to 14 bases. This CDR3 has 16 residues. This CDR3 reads CASSPRYSENTGELFF. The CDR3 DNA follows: TGTGCCAGCAGTCCCCGGTACAGCGAGAACACCGGGGAGCTGTTTTTT.

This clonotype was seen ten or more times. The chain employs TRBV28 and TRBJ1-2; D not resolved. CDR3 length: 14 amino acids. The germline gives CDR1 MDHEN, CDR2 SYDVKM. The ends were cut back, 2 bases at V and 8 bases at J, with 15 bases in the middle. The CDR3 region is CASSLGSGKGGYTF. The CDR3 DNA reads TGTGCCAGCAGTTTAGGTTCCGGGAAGGGAGGCTACACCTTC.

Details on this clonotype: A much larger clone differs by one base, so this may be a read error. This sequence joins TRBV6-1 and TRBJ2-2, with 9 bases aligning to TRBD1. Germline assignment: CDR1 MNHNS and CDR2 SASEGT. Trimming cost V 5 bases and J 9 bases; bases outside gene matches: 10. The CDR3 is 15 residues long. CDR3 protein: CASSPDRGRIWELFF. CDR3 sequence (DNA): TGTGCCAGCAGTCCGGACAGGGGTCGCATCTGGGAGCTGTTTTTT.

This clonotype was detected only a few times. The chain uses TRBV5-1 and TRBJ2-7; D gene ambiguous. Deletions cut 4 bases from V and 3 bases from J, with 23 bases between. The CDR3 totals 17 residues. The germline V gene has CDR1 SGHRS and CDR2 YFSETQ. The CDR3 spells CASSDTTPFRADYEQYF. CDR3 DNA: TGCGCCAGCAGCGATACGACCCCATTCCGGGCGGACTACGAGCAGTACTTC. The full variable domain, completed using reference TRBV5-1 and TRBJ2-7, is KAGVTQTPRYLIKTRGQQVTLSCSPISGHRSVSWYQQTPGQGLQFLFEYFSETQRNKGNFPGRFSGRQFSNSRSEMNVSTLELGDSALYLCASSDTTPFRADYEQYFGPGTRLTVT.

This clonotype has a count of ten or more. CDR3 sequence reads: CSVEEAGTGELFF. The CDR3 nucleotides are TGCAGCGTTGAAGAAGCGGGTACCGGGGAGCTGTTTTTT. V gene TRBV29-1 combines with J gene TRBJ2-2, with D maybe TRBD2 (6 bases). The V gene lost 0 bases and the J gene lost 5 bases, with 7 bases spanning the gap. This CDR3 is built from 13 residues. Germline CDR1 is SQVTM and CDR2 is ANQGSEA.

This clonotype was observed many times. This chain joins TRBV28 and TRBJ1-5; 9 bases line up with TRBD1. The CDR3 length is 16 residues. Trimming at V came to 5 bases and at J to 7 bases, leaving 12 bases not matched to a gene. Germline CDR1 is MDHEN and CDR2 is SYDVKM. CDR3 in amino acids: CASSPRTGVRRQPQHF. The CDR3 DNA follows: TGTGCCAGCAGTCCGCGGACAGGGGTGAGGCGCCAGCCCCAGCATTTT.

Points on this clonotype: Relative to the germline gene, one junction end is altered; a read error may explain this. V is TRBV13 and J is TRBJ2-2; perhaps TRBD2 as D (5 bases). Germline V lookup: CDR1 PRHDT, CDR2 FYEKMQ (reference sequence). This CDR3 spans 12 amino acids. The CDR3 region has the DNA TGTGCCAGCAGCCGACACACCGGGGAGCTGTCTTTT. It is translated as CASSRHTGELSF.

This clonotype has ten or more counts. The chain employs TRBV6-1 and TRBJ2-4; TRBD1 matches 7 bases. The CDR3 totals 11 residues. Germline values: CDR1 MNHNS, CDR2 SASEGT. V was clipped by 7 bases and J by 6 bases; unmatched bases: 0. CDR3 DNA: TGTGCCAGCACAGGGGGAAACATTCAGTACTTC. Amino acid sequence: CASTGGNIQYF.

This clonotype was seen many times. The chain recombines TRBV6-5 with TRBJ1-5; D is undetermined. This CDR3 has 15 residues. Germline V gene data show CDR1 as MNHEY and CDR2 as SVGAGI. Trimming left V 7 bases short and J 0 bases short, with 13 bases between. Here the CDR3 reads CASTPDSYSNQPQHF. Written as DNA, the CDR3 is TGTGCCAGCACCCCGGACTCTTATAGCAATCAGCCCCAGCATTTT.

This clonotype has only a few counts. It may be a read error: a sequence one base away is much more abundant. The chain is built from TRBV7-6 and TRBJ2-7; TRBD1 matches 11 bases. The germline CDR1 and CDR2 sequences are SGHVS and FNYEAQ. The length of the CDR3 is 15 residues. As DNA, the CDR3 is TGTGTCAGCAGCCAAAATAGGGACAGGGGGAACGAGCAGTACTTC. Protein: CVSSQNRDRGNEQYF.

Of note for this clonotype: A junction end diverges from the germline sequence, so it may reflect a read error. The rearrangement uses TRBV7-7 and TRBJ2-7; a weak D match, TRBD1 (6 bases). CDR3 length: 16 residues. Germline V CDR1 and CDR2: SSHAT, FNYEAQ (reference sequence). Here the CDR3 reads CASSLGQLFTLYEQYF. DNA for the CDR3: TGTGCTAGCAGCTTAGGACAGCTGTTCACACTCTACGAGCAGTACTTC.

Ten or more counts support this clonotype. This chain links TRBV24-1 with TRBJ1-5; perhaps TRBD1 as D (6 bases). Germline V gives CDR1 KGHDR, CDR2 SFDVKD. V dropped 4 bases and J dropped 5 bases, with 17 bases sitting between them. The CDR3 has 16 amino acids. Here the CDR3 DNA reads TGTGCCACCAGTGAGGGAGGACGGGGGGCGGATCAGCCCCAGCATTTT. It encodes CATSEGGRGADQPQHF.

Here the CDR3 reads CASSYAPTDQPQHF. The CDR3 DNA sequence: TGTGCCAGCAGTTACGCCCCGACAGATCAGCCCCAGCATTTT. The chain carries TRBV6-5 and TRBJ1-5; possibly TRBD1 for D (5 bases). The CDR3 has 14 amino acids. The V end lost 2 bases, the J end lost 5 bases, and 10 bases lay between the germline ends. The V gene's germline CDR1 is MNHEY and CDR2 SVGAGI.

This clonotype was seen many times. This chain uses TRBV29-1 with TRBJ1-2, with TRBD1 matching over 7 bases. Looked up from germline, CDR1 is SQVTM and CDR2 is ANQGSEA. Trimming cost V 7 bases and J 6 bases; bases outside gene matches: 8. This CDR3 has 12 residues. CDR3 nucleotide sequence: TGCAGCGCAGGACAGGTTTCGGATGGCTACACCTTC. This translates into CSAGQVSDGYTF.

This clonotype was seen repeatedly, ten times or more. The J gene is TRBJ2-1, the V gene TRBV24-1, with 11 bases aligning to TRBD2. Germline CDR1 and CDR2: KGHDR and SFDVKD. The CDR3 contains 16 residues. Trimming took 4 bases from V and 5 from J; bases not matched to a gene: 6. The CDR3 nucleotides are TGTGCCACCAGTGACCAAGGACTAGCGGGCGACAATGAGCAGTTCTTC. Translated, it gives CATSDQGLAGDNEQFF.

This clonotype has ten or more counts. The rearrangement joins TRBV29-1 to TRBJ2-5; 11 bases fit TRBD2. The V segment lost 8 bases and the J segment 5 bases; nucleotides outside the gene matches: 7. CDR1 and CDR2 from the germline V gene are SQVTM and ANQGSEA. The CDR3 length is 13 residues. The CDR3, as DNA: TGCAGCCAGTCACTAGCGGGAGTGGAGACCCAGTACTTC. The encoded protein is CSQSLAGVETQYF.

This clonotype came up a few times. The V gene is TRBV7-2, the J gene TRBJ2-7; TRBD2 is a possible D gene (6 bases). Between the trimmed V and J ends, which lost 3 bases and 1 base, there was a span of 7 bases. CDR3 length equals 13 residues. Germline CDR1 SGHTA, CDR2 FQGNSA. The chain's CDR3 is CASSLTRSYEQYF. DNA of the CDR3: TGTGCCAGCAGCTTGACTAGGTCCTACGAGCAGTACTTC.

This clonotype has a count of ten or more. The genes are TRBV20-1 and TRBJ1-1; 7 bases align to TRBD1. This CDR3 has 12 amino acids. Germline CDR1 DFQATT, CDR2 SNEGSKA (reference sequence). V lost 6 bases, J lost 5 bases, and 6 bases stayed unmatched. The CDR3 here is CSAGQEKTEAFF. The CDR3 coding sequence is TGCAGTGCCGGACAGGAGAAGACTGAAGCTTTCTTT.